This T cell receptor beta chain came from a study of T cell changes during pregnancy in multiple sclerosis. The V gene lost 2 bases and the J gene lost 2 bases, with 11 bases spanning the gap. CDR1 is SGHRS and CDR2 is YFSETQ in the germline V gene. The CDR3 runs to 14 residues. Assay: immunoSEQ multiplex PCR; the TCRdb copy retains only in-frame clones and omits some. This sample has over 45,000 clones, with 90% found just once. This sequence joins TRBV5-1 and TRBJ2-7; D gene uncertain. The receptor comes from a female donor in good health, enrolled as a control in a pregnancy study. Sample: peripheral blood, taken in the first trimester of pregnancy. The CDR3 DNA reads as TGCGCCAGCAGCTTAAGCCCTGGAGCCTACGAGCAGTACTTC. Translation gives CASSLSPGAYEQYF.